These 24 T cell receptor beta chains were sequenced from one sample in a study of T cell responses to AZD1222 COVID-19 vaccine. Profiling relied on immunoSEQ multiplex PCR, and the TCRdb table lists in-frame clones only, not all of them. The table includes 150,000 to 200,000 clones, just over 85% detected once. The sequencing here drew on peripheral blood, taken on day 0 of AZD1222 vaccination. The receptor set was obtained from an adult in good health.

This chain joins TRBV27 and TRBJ1-2; a possible D gene is TRBD1 (6 bases). With 0 bases removed from V and 4 bases from J, the gap between germline ends came to 18 bases. Germline V gene lookup returns CDR1 MNHEY and CDR2 SMNVEV (reference sequence). The CDR3 sequence is 17 residues long. The CDR3 DNA reads as TGTGCCAGCAGTTTATCTTGGCGGGGGGCGGCAAGCTATGGCTACACCTTC. Protein sequence: CASSLSWRGAASYGYTF.

This chain connects TRBV5-4 to TRBJ2-7; weak D call: TRBD2 (5 bases). The V gene lost 0 bases and the J gene lost 5 bases, with 18 bases spanning the gap. Germline CDR1 is SGHNT and CDR2 is YYREEE (reference sequence). This CDR3 has 16 residues. The CDR3 DNA reads as TGTGCCAGCAGCTTGGGGGCAGGCACCCTCGGGAACGAGCAGTACTTC. Translating it yields CASSLGAGTLGNEQYF.

This sequence joins TRBV15 and TRBJ1-2, with D perhaps matching TRBD1 (5 bases). Trimming left V 5 bases short and J 7 bases short, with 11 bases between. Per germline, CDR1 LNHNV and CDR2 YYDKDF (reference sequence). This CDR3 contains 12 residues. In DNA form, the CDR3 reads TGTGCCACCAGCGGGGGGGGAGGTGGCTACACCTTC. It encodes CATSGGGGGYTF.

This rearrangement joins TRBV27 to TRBJ2-7; D is unclear. Germline V gene sequence: CDR1 MNHEY, CDR2 SMNVEV (reference sequence). The germline V and J ends were trimmed by 6 bases and 1 base, with 13 bases remaining between them. The CDR3 covers 14 residues. The CDR3 sequence is CASRNGDGSYEQYF. The CDR3 bases are TGTGCCAGCAGAAACGGAGACGGATCCTACGAGCAGTACTTC.

This chain uses TRBV7-9 with TRBJ1-1, with a tentative D call TRBD1 (6 bases). The CDR3 has 19 amino acids. The germline V gene encodes CDR1 SEHNR and CDR2 FQNEAQ (reference sequence). V was cut by 1 base and J by 1 base, with 22 bases left in between. The CDR3 DNA is TGTGCCAGCAGCTTAGACTCCGCGCGTCTCGACAGGCGGAACACTGAAGCTTTCTTT. Protein sequence: CASSLDSARLDRRNTEAFF.

The rearrangement links TRBV5-6 to TRBJ1-6; D unresolved. The CDR3 is 14 residues long. CDR1 and CDR2 (germline): SGHDT, YYEEEE. Trimming removed 4 bases at V and 10 bases at J, with 15 bases between. CDR3 sequence: CASSRDAVRSPLHF. In DNA form, the CDR3 reads TGTGCCAGCAGCAGAGATGCAGTTAGATCACCCCTCCACTTT.

The chain joins TRBV30 to TRBJ1-6; no firm D call. The germline V gene has CDR1 GTSNPN and CDR2 SVGIG (reference sequence). V was shortened by 3 bases and J by 3 bases, with 6 bases between the two germline ends. The CDR3 totals 13 residues. Here the CDR3 reads CAWRWDYNSPLHF. The CDR3 region has the DNA TGTGCCTGGAGGTGGGACTATAATTCACCCCTCCACTTT.

The genes are TRBV5-6 and TRBJ2-2; no firm D call. Germline CDR1 is SGHDT and CDR2 is YYEEEE. Trimming cost V 4 bases and J 7 bases, with 17 bases left between them. The CDR3 runs to 15 residues. The CDR3 here is CASSPRSRYRGELFF. Written as DNA, the CDR3 is TGTGCCAGCAGCCCGCGATCTAGATACCGCGGGGAGCTGTTTTTT.

The rearrangement joins TRBV21-1 to TRBJ1-1. TRBV21-1 is flagged as a pseudogene. This CDR3 is 13 amino acids long. As DNA, the CDR3 is TGTGCCAGCAGCAGCCGGGCTAACACTGAAGCTTTCTTT. It yields the protein CASSSRANTEAFF.

The rearrangement joins TRBV5-1 to TRBJ2-7; TRBD2 agrees at 8 bases. Germline trimming cut 4 bases from V and 6 bases from J; bases unmatched to any gene: 15. The CDR3 consists of 16 residues. The germline V gene encodes CDR1 SGHRS and CDR2 YFSETQ. CDR3 sequence: CASSRTGTPGGSEQYF. CDR3 DNA: TGCGCCAGCAGCAGAACCGGGACTCCGGGAGGGTCCGAGCAGTACTTC.

The chain joins TRBV2 to TRBJ1-4; D unresolved. V lost 2 bases to trimming and J lost 3 bases, with 10 bases between them. Germline loops: CDR1 SNHLY, CDR2 FYNNEI. CDR3 length equals 15 residues. CDR3 region: CASSESVEANEKLFF. In nucleotides, the CDR3 is TGTGCCAGCAGTGAATCGGTGGAAGCTAATGAAAAACTGTTTTTT.

V usage is TRBV28 and J usage is TRBJ2-7; TRBD2 might be the D (7 bases). From germline, CDR1 is MDHEN and CDR2 SYDVKM. Trimming shortened V by 5 bases and J by 6 bases, and 23 bases separated the two germline ends. The CDR3 runs to 16 residues. The CDR3 sequence: CASSLRGLAREGEQYF. CDR3 in DNA: TGTGCCAGCAGTCTACGGGGGCTTGCGAGGGAGGGCGAGCAGTACTTC.

This clone appeared a few times. The chain employs TRBV2 and TRBJ2-7, with D maybe TRBD2 (5 bases). V dropped 6 bases and J dropped 3 bases, with 12 bases sitting between them. The germline CDR1 and CDR2 sequences are SNHLY and FYNNEI. The CDR3 length is 13 residues. The CDR3 DNA is TGTGCCAGCAGCGCAGGACGGGGCTACGAGCAGTACTTC. Translating it yields CASSAGRGYEQYF.

The rearrangement links TRBV5-1 to TRBJ1-3, with 8 bases aligning to TRBD1. From germline, CDR1 is SGHRS and CDR2 YFSETQ. The CDR3 has 16 amino acids. The ends lost 4 bases at V and 2 bases at J; junction bases unmatched: 8. The CDR3 coding sequence is TGCGCCAGCAGCGGAGGGGCGACAGGGGCTGGAAACACCATATATTTT. It translates to CASSGGATGAGNTIYF.

The rearrangement uses TRBV9 and TRBJ2-2, with D perhaps given as TRBD1 or TRBD2 (5 bases each). Trimming took 7 bases from V and 10 from J, leaving 14 bases between them. This CDR3 has 12 residues. Germline-derived CDR1 and CDR2 are SGDLS and YYNGEE. CDR3 in DNA: TGTGCCAGCGGGGGACCCGGCGCGGAGCTGTTTTTT. Amino acid sequence: CASGGPGAELFF.

The chain carries TRBV18 and TRBJ1-2; no firm D call. Trimming pared 4 bases from V and 0 bases from J, leaving 9 bases between. Germline V gene sequence: CDR1 KGHSH, CDR2 LQKENI. This CDR3 region has 14 residues. The CDR3 DNA is TGTGCCAGCTCACTGCAGGTAGCTAACTATGGCTACACCTTC. Its translation is CASSLQVANYGYTF.

The chain couples TRBV7-8 to TRBJ2-5; D is uncertain. Germline CDR1 reads SGHVS; CDR2 reads FQNEAQ. Trimming left V 5 bases short and J 5 bases short, with 21 bases between. CDR3 size: 16 residues. The CDR3 loop reads CASSPRRTVNRETQYF. The CDR3 bases are TGTGCCAGCAGCCCCCGTCGGACGGTCAACCGGGAGACCCAGTACTTC.

This chain uses TRBV27 with TRBJ2-2; 7 bases map to TRBD2. J gave up 7 bases and V 3 bases, and 2 bases lay outside the gene matches. This CDR3 has 13 residues. CDR1 and CDR2 from the germline V gene are MNHEY and SMNVEV (reference sequence). CDR3 sequence reads: CASSFSGGGELFF. The CDR3 DNA sequence: TGTGCCAGCAGTTTCTCGGGGGGCGGGGAGCTGTTTTTT.

The chain joins TRBV21-1 to TRBJ1-5. TRBV21-1 is shown as a pseudogene. This CDR3 contains 16 residues. This CDR3 reads CASSTPGPAGNQPQHF. The CDR3 bases are TGTGCCAGCAGCACACCGGGACCGGCGGGCAATCAGCCCCAGCATTTT.

The J gene is TRBJ1-5, the V gene TRBV19; D perhaps matches TRBD1 (5 bases). This CDR3 has 16 residues. The V end lost 3 bases, the J end lost 0 bases, and 12 bases lay between the germline ends. Germline lookup yields CDR1 LNHDA and CDR2 SQIVND (reference sequence). The CDR3 DNA is TGTGCCAGTAGTATGGGGGGACGGAATAGCAATCAGCCCCAGCATTTT. Translating gives CASSMGGRNSNQPQHF.

The rearrangement links TRBV19 to TRBJ1-5; D possibly corresponds to TRBD1 (6 bases). Trimming took off 11 bases at V and 7 bases at J, with 15 bases between the two ends. The CDR3 has 12 amino acids. From germline, CDR1 is LNHDA and CDR2 SQIVND (reference sequence). The DNA for the CDR3 is TGTGCCTCGGAGGGGGACGGGCAGCCCCAGCATTTT. Translating gives CASEGDGQPQHF.

J is TRBJ1-1 and V is TRBV2, with unresolved D. V shed 6 bases and J shed 0 bases, with 2 bases lying between them. Germline V gene sequence: CDR1 SNHLY, CDR2 FYNNEI. The CDR3 totals 11 residues. This CDR3 reads CASRVNTEAFF. The DNA for the CDR3 is TGTGCCAGCAGAGTGAACACTGAAGCTTTCTTT. Variable domain in full (rest from reference TRBV2 and TRBJ1-1): EPEVTQTPSHQVTQMGQEVILRCVPISNHLYFYWYRQILGQKVEFLVSFYNNEISEKSEIFDDQFSVERPDGSNFTLKIRSTKLEDSAMYFCASRVNTEAFFGQGTRLTVV.

V usage is TRBV5-6 and J usage is TRBJ1-1; D unclear. Trimming left V 4 bases short and J 8 bases short, with 9 bases between. Germline-derived CDR1 and CDR2 are SGHDT and YYEEEE. This CDR3 spans 11 amino acids. The CDR3 DNA sequence: TGTGCCAGCAGCCTCAGGCGGGAAGCTTTCTTT. This codes for CASSLRREAFF.

The chain links TRBV5-4 to TRBJ2-3; 8 nucleotides match TRBD2. CDR1 and CDR2 (germline): SGHNT, YYREEE (reference sequence). Trimming cost V 4 bases and J 5 bases; bases outside gene matches: 9. The CDR3 totals 15 residues. CDR3 sequence: CASSPTGGSGDTQYF. Written as DNA, the CDR3 is TGTGCCAGCAGCCCAACGGGGGGGAGTGGAGATACGCAGTATTTT.